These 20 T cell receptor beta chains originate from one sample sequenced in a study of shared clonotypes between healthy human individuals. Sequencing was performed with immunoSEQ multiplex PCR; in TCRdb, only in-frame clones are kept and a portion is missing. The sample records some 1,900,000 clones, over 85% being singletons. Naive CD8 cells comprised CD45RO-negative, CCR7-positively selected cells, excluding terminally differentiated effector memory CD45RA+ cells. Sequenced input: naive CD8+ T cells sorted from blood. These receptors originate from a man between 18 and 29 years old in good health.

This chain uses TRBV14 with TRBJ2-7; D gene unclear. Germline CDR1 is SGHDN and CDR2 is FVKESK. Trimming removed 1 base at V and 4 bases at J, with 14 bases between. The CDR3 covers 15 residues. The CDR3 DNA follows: TGTGCCAGCAGCCAAGCTAGGGCCCCAAATTACGAGCAGTACTTC. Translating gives CASSQARAPNYEQYF.

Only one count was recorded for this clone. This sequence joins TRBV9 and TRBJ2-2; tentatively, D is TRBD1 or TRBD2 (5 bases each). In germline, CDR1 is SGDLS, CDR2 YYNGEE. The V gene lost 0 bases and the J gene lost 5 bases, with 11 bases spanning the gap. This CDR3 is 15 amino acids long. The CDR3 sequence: CASSVGGAATGELFF. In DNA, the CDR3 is TGTGCCAGCAGCGTAGGAGGGGCGGCTACCGGGGAGCTGTTTTTT. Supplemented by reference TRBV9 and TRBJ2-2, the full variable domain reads DSGVTQTPKHLITATGQRVTLRCSPRSGDLSVYWYQQSLDQGLQFLIQYYNGEERAKGNILERFSAQQFPDLHSELNLSSLELGDSALYFCASSVGGAATGELFFGEGSRLTVL.

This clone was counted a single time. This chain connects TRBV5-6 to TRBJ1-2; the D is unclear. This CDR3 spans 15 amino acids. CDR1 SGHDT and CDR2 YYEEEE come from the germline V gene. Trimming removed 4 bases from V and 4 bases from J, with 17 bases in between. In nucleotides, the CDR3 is TGTGCCAGCAGCGCTGCTTTAGGGTGGAGCTATGGCTACACCTTC. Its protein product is CASSAALGWSYGYTF.

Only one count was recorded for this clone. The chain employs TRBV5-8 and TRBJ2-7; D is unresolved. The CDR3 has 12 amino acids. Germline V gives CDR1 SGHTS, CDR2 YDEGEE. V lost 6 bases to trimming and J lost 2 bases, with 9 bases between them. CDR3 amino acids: CASIGIPYEQYF. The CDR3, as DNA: TGTGCCAGCATTGGCATTCCCTACGAGCAGTACTTC.

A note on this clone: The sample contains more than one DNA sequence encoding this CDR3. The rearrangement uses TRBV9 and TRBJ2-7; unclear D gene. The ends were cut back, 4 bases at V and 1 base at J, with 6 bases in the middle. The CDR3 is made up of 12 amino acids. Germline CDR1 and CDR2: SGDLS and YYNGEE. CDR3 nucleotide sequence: TGTGCCAGCAGCCCTGATTCCTACGAGCAGTACTTC. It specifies CASSPDSYEQYF.

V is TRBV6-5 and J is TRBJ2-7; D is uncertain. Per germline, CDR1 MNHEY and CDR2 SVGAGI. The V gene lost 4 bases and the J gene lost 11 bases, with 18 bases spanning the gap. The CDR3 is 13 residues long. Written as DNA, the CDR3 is TGTGCCAGCAGTTTCAACAACGGGCCGCCGGAGTACTTC. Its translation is CASSFNNGPPEYF.

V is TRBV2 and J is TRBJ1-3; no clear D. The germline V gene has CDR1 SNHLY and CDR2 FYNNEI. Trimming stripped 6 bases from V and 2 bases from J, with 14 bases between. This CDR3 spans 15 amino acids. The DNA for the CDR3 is TGTGCCAGCAGGGGCACAGTGGACCCTGGAAACACCATATATTTT. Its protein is CASRGTVDPGNTIYF.

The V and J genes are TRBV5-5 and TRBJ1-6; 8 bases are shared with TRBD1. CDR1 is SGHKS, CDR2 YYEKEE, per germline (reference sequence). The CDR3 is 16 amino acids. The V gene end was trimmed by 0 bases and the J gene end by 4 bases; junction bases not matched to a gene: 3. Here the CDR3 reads CASSLGDRWYNSPLHF. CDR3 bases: TGTGCCAGCAGCTTGGGGGACAGGTGGTATAATTCACCCCTCCACTTT.

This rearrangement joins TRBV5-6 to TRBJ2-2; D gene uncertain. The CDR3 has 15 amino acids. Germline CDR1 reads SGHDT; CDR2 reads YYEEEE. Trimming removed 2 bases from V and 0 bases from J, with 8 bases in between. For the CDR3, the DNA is TGTGCCAGCAGCTTTAAGGTAACGAACACCGGGGAGCTGTTTTTT. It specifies CASSFKVTNTGELFF. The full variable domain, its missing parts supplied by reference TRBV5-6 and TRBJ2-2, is DAGVTQSPTHLIKTRGQQVTLRCSPKSGHDTVSWYQQALGQGPQFIFQYYEEEERQRGNFPDRFSGHQFPNYSSELNVNALLLGDSALYLCASSFKVTNTGELFFGEGSRLTVL.

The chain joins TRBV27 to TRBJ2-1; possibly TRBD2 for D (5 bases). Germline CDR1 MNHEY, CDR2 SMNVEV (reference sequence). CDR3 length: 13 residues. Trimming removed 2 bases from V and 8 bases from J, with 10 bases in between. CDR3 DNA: TGTGCCAGCAGTTTACTTACTAGTCATGAGCAGTTCTTC. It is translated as CASSLLTSHEQFF.

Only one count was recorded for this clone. CDR3 protein: CASSLGGTSGYTGELFF. The CDR3 region has the DNA TGCGCCAGCAGCCTTGGAGGGACTAGCGGTTACACCGGGGAGCTGTTTTTT. The V and J genes are TRBV4-3 and TRBJ2-2, with 11 bases matching TRBD2. The V gene end was trimmed by 4 bases and the J gene end by 3 bases; junction bases not matched to a gene: 7. The CDR3 length is 17 residues. Germline CDR1 LGHNA, CDR2 YSLEER.

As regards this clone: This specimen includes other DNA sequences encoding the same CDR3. CDR3 region: CASSSIGGYEQYF. CDR3 in DNA: TGTGCCAGCAGCTCAATAGGGGGTTACGAGCAGTACTTC. The V gene is TRBV7-9, the J gene TRBJ2-7; tentatively, D is TRBD1 (6 bases). CDR1 and CDR2 from the germline V gene are SEHNR and FQNEAQ (reference sequence). There are 13 residues in the CDR3. Deletions cut 4 bases from V and 4 bases from J, with 11 bases between.

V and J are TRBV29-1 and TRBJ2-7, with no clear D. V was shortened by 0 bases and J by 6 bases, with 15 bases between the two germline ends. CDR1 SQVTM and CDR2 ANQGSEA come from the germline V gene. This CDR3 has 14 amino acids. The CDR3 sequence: CSVEDRLNNLEQYF. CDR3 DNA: TGCAGCGTTGAAGATAGGCTAAATAATCTCGAGCAGTACTTC.

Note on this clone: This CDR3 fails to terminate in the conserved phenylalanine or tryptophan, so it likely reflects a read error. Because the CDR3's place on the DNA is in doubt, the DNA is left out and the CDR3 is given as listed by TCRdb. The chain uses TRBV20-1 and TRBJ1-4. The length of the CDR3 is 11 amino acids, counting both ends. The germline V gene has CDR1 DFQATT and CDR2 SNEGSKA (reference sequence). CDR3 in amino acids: CSARDIMGSLE.

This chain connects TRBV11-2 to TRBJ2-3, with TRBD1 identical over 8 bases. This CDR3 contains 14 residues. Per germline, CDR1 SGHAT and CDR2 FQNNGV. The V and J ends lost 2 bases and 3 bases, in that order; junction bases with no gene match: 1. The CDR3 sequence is CASSLQGATDTQYF. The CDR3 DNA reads TGTGCCAGCAGCTTACAGGGGGCAACAGATACGCAGTATTTT.

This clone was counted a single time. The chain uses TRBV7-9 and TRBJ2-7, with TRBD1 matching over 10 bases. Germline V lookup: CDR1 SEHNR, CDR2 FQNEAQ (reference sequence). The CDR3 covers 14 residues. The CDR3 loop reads CAGGTGAWTYEQYF. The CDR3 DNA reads TGTGCTGGGGGGACAGGGGCTTGGACCTACGAGCAGTACTTC.

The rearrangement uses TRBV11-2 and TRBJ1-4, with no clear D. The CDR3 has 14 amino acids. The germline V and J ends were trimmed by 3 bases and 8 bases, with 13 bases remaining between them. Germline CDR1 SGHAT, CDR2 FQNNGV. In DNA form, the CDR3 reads TGTGCCAGCAGCTTGATCGGAGTAGGAGAAAAACTGTTTTTT. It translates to CASSLIGVGEKLFF.

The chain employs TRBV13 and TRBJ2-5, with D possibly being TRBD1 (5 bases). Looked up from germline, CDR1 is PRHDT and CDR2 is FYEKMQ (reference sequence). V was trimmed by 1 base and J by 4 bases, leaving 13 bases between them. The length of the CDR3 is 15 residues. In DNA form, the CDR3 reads TGTGCCAGCAGCTTAGACCTAGGACATGGAGAGACCCAGTACTTC. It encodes CASSLDLGHGETQYF.

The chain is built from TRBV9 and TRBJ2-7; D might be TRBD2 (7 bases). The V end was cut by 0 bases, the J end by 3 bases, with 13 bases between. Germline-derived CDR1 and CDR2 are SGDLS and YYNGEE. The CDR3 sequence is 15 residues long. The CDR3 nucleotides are TGTGCCAGCAGCGTAGAGGGGGGGTCGAACTACGAGCAGTACTTC. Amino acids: CASSVEGGSNYEQYF.

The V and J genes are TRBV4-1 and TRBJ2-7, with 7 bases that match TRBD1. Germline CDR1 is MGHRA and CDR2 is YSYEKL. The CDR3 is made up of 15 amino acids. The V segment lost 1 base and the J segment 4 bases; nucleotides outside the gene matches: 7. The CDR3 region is CASSQVRDSQYEQYF. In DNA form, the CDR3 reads TGCGCCAGCAGCCAAGTCAGGGACAGCCAATACGAGCAGTACTTC.